These T cell receptor beta chains were read from a single sample in a study of cytomegalovirus exposure and HLA in healthy donors. Assay used: immunoSEQ multiplex PCR; TCRdb lists only in-frame clones, some missing. The table has around 130,000 clones, 70% to 80% seen once. Sequenced material: PBMCs. The receptors here all came from a man aged 25 to 45 in good health and CMV-seronegative. The CDR3 runs from the conserved cysteine through the conserved F or W. The order of the fields is V gene, clone size, D gene, J gene, CDR3 DNA, CDR3 protein. D genes are given only for firm matches. The size field is filled for only some rows; it gives once, few, many or a size class.

>TRBV4-3|-|-|TRBJ2-5
TGCGCCAGCAGCCAAGACGGTAGGGCCGGGGGTGGCGAGACCCAGTACTTC
CASSQDGRAGGGETQYF
>TRBV6-5|-|-|TRBJ1-1
TGTGCCACTACCCCGGGGAACACTGAAGCTTTCTTT
CATTPGNTEAFF
>TRBV5-1|once|TRBD1|TRBJ2-5
TGCGCCAGCAGCTTGGCGGGACAGGGAGGAGAGACCCAGTACTTC
CASSLAGQGGETQYF
>TRBV6-6|-|-|TRBJ1-2
TGTGCCAGCCTAGCGGGATCTATGGCTACGGTCGGGGGCACCTTC
CASLAGSMATVGGTF
>TRBV28|-|-|TRBJ1-5
TGTGCCAGCAGTTTTTCGGGGGGTTCTTATCAGCCCCAGCATTTT
CASSFSGGSYQPQHF
>TRBV9|-|-|TRBJ2-7
TGTGCCAGCAGCGGAGACAGCTACGAGCAGTACTTC
CASSGDSYEQYF
>TRBV4-3|few|-|TRBJ1-1
TGCGCCAGCAGCCAAGAACTGGGAGCCCATAAAGCTTTCTTT
CASSQELGAHKAFF
>TRBV7-3|once|TRBD2|TRBJ2-2
TGTGCCAGCAGCCCCTTAGCGGGAGGAGAAACCGGGGAGCTGTTTTTT
CASSPLAGGETGELFF
>TRBV6-6|-|TRBD1|TRBJ1-1
TGTGCCATAAAAACAGGGGGCACTGAAGCTTTCTTT
CAIKTGGTEAFF
>TRBV5-1|-|-|TRBJ2-5
TGCGCCAGCAGCAACACTAGCACCCGGGAGACCCAGTACTTC
CASSNTSTRETQYF
>TRBV19|-|TRBD1|TRBJ1-2
TGTGCCAGTAGCCGGGACAGGGGATACTATGGCTACACCTTC
CASSRDRGYYGYTF
>TRBV7-6|-|TRBD1|TRBJ1-4
TGTGCCAGCACCTTGGGACAGGGGAATGAAAAACTGTTTTTT
CASTLGQGNEKLFF
>TRBV6-8|-|-|TRBJ1-2
TGTGCCAGCAGTTACAGCCCTGGCAGGCGGAGGTGCGACACCTTC
CASSYSPGRRRCDTF
>TRBV6-5|-|-|TRBJ1-1
TGTGCCAGCAGTTACTCCCCTAATAAGAACACTGAAGCTTTCTTT
CASSYSPNKNTEAFF
>TRBV6-4|-|-|TRBJ2-5
TGTGCCAGCAGTCGACAAGGGACTCGCCAAGAGACCCAGTACTTC
CASSRQGTRQETQYF
>TRBV27|-|TRBD1|TRBJ2-1
TGTGCCAGCAGTTTACGCCGGACAGGATTGACAGATGAGCAGTTCTTC
CASSLRRTGLTDEQFF
>TRBV2|-|-|TRBJ1-5
TGTGCCAGCAGTGAGTTGGAACTAAGCAATCAGCCCCAGCATTTT
CASSELELSNQPQHF
>TRBV6-5|-|-|TRBJ1-1
TGTGCCAGCAGTGGAATACGGGGGAACACTGAAGCTTTCTTT
CASSGIRGNTEAFF
>TRBV7-2|many|-|TRBJ2-1
TGTGCCAGCAGCCCCCGGGTCGGAGACGTTTACAATGAGCAGTTCTTC
CASSPRVGDVYNEQFF
>TRBV5-1|once|TRBD1|TRBJ1-4
TGCGCCAGCAGCAAGGGACAGGGTGGTGAAAAACTGTTTTTT
CASSKGQGGEKLFF
>TRBV28|few|-|TRBJ1-2
TGTGCCATAGGGGAAGGTAGAGTCTACACCTTC
CAIGEGRVYTF
>TRBV6-5|few|TRBD1|TRBJ1-5
TGTGCCAGCAGTTATTCAGGGGGTCAAGGAGGGCCCCAGCATTTT
CASSYSGGQGGPQHF
>TRBV27|-|-|TRBJ2-7
TGTGCCAGCAGTGGCCTGGCCCCTTACGAGCAGTACTTC
CASSGLAPYEQYF
>TRBV10-3|once|-|TRBJ1-2
TGTGCCATCAGTGAGCACAGTTCGTCGGACTATGGCTACACCTTC
CAISEHSSSDYGYTF
>TRBV28|-|-|TRBJ1-5
TGTGCCAGCAGTTTCGGGTCCGTGAATAGCAATCAGCCCCAGCATTTT
CASSFGSVNSNQPQHF
>TRBV7-3|once|-|TRBJ1-1
TGTGCCAGCAGCCTCGACGGAGCGAACACTGAAGCTTTCTTT
CASSLDGANTEAFF
>TRBV5-1|-|TRBD2|TRBJ2-1
TGCGCCAGCAGCTTGGCCCAGGGACTAACGGACTACAATGAGCAGTTCTTC
CASSLAQGLTDYNEQFF
>TRBV5-4|-|TRBD1|TRBJ1-2
TGTGCCAGCAGCTTCACGTACAGGGGAATCCATGGCTACACCTTC
CASSFTYRGIHGYTF
>TRBV6-4|few|-|TRBJ2-2
TGTGCCAGCAGTCCCCGGAGGAAACCGGCCACCGGGGAGCTGTTTTTT
CASSPRRKPATGELFF
>TRBV30|-|TRBD2|TRBJ2-5
TGTGCCTGGGGGCGGGGGAGAGAGACCCAGTACTTC
CAWGRGRETQYF
>TRBV29-1|-|-|TRBJ2-7
TGCAGCGTTTCGGACAGTACCTACGAGCAGTACTTC
CSVSDSTYEQYF
>TRBV7-3|-|TRBD2|TRBJ2-1
TGTGCCAGCAGCTTATACCCCGGGACTAGCGGGAGGGTCCGCTACAATGAGCAGTTCTTC
CASSLYPGTSGRVRYNEQFF
>TRBV6-1|-|TRBD1|TRBJ2-3
TGTGCCAGCAGTGACCGGGACAGACTTTCGGATACGCAGTATTTT
CASSDRDRLSDTQYF
>TRBV7-6|-|-|TRBJ2-5
TGTGCCAGCAGCTTAAGAAGCTTGCAAGAGACCCAGTACTTC
CASSLRSLQETQYF
>TRBV29-1|-|-|TRBJ2-2
TGCAGCGTACCGGGAGCCACCGGGGAGCTGTTTTTT
CSVPGATGELFF
>TRBV5-4|few|-|TRBJ2-2
TGTGCCAGCAGCCGGACTGCGCACACCGGGGAGCTGTTTTTT
CASSRTAHTGELFF
>TRBV5-1|-|TRBD1|TRBJ2-6
TGCGCCAGCACGACAGGGAGCTCTGGGGCCAACGTCCTGACTTTC
CASTTGSSGANVLTF
>TRBV19|-|TRBD1|TRBJ2-7
TGTGCCAGTAGTGAAGTCTTGGGACAGGGGGCTTTCGAGCAGTACTTC
CASSEVLGQGAFEQYF
>TRBV27|few|TRBD2|TRBJ2-3
TGTGCCAGCAGTTTACGACGGACTAGCGGGAGGAACACAGATACGCAGTATTTT
CASSLRRTSGRNTDTQYF
>TRBV2|-|-|TRBJ1-1
TGTGCCAGCAGTGATCAGGGTTTGAACACTGAAGCTTTCTTT
CASSDQGLNTEAFF
>TRBV27|-|TRBD2|TRBJ2-1
TGTGCCAGCAGTTTACCTGGCCTAGCGGAGGGAGTCTACAATGAGCAGTTCTTC
CASSLPGLAEGVYNEQFF
>TRBV4-2|-|TRBD2|TRBJ2-7
TGTGCCAGCAGCCAAGGGCTAGCGGGAGACGAGCAGTACTTC
CASSQGLAGDEQYF